Included here is one T cell receptor beta chain sequence, with context. Its antigen remains unidentified. No per-base quality is available; no much larger clone lies one base away. Trimmed from V: 0 bases; trimmed from J: 5 bases; junction bases lacking a gene match: 8. The CDR3 numbers 16 residues from cysteine through phenylalanine. Only the CDR3 part of the read is kept: 48 bases, read in frame from the first base. As encoded in the germline V gene (reference sequence), CDR1 is LGHDT while CDR2 is YNNKEL. These data are taken from a study of blood T cell repertoires in COVID-19 (TCRdb year 2020). About the study as a whole: The collaborator samples originated in the United States, Italy and Spain and spanned the acute and convalescent phases of COVID-19. The material from the prospective study consisted of cDNA or gDNA derived from T cells, B-cell-depleted T cells, or PBMCs. Deeply sampled blood TCRbeta repertoires from subjects exposed to, actively infected with, or recovered from COVID-19 were included in the dataset. Where HLA class I and class II types were available, the types were taken from metadata supplied by the sample provider, not from assay-based typing. The repertoires were released in a freely available public database meant as a resource for research on the immune response to SARS-CoV-2. The samples were drawn from two sources: the first 160 participants of the ongoing ImmuneRACE study, and over 1,000 subjects contributed by 6 global collaborators. Nearly every sample came with metadata listing a de-identified subject ID, COVID-19 status, age in years and sex. Overall study outcomes, separate from this receptor: How much clinical and demographic metadata was included differed by source and by participant, and the metadata was provided uncurated.

TCRbeta CDR3 regions were amplified from genomic DNA using the immunoSEQ Assay, a bias-controlled multiplex PCR. The published analysis was carried out like this. Nucleated cell counts per sample were estimated from amplification of reference gene primers within the assay. Sequence reads were collapsed and filtered to measure the absolute abundance of every unique TCRbeta CDR3 rearrangement. For each sample, productive Simpson clonality was calculated as the square root of Simpson's diversity index across productive rearrangements. The immuneACCESS repertoire file appears here via TCRdb, limited to in-frame rearrangements. These files lack a portion of the clones; in checked studies, under half of the deficit traces to unresolved V genes, and the cause of the others is not known. The V and J calls and clone size come from that table; D and trimming were worked out from the DNA. Across this sample there are about 69,000 clones, with 75% to 80% seen only once. Roughly 50% of the sample comes from the top ten.

Collaborating institutions collected whole blood in K2EDTA tubes following their own protocols. Collaborator samples were shipped for TCRbeta analysis as frozen whole blood, isolated PBMCs, or DNA extracted from either sample type. The V and J genes are TRBV3-1 (or the pseudogene TRBV3-2) and TRBJ1-2; 8 central nucleotides agree with TRBD1. The origin of this receptor is a human donor in a cohort sampled during active COVID-19. Sequencing was done on a sample of peripheral blood. The CDR3 protein is CASSQDGQGGWYGYTF. Here is the DNA: TGTGCCAGCAGCCAAGATGGACAGGGCGGCTGGTATGGCTACACCTTC.